This T cell receptor (beta chain) was sequenced in a study of blood T cell repertoires in COVID-19. The CDR3 is made up of 18 amino acids. V lost 0 bases, J lost 2 bases, and 16 bases lay in between. Germline lookup yields CDR1 MGHRA and CDR2 YSYEKL. TCRdb's copy holds only in-frame clones and misses some; the assay was immunoSEQ multiplex PCR. In the table there are roughly 340,000 clones, around nine tenths of which are singletons. J is TRBJ2-2 and V is TRBV4-1; possible D gene TRBD1, 6 bases. This TCR was sampled from a woman between 18 and 29 years old who had recovered from COVID-19. The specimen sequenced was peripheral blood. CDR3 sequence reads: CASSQDRFPGTNTGELFF. CDR3 in DNA: TGCGCCAGCAGCCAAGATAGATTTCCCGGGACAAACACCGGGGAGCTGTTTTTT.